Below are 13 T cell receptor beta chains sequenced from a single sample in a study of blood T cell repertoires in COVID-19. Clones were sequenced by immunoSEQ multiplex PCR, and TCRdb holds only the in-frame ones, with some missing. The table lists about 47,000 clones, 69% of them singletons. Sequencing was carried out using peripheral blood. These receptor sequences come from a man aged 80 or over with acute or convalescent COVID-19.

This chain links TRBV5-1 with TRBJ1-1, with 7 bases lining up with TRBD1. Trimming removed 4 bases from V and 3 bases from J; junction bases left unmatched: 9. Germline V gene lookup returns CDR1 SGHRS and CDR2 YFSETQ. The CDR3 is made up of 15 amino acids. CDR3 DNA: TGCGCCAGCAGCAGAACAGGGGTTAGAGACACTGAAGCTTTCTTT. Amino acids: CASSRTGVRDTEAFF. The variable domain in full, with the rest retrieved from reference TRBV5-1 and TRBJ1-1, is KAGVTQTPRYLIKTRGQQVTLSCSPISGHRSVSWYQQTPGQGLQFLFEYFSETQRNKGNFPGRFSGRQFSNSRSEMNVSTLELGDSALYLCASSRTGVRDTEAFFGQGTRLTVV.

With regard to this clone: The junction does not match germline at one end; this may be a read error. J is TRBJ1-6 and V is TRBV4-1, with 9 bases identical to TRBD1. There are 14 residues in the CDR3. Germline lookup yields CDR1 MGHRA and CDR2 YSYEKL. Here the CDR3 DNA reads TGCGCCAGCAGCCAAGTTGGGACAGGGTCACACCTCCACTTT. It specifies CASSQVGTGSHLHF.

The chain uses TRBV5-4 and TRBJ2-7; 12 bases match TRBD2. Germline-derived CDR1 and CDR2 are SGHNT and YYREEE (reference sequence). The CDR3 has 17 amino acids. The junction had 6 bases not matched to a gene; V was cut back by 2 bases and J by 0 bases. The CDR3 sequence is CASSFSTTSGSSYEQYF. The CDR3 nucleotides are TGTGCCAGCAGCTTCTCGACGACTAGCGGGAGCTCCTACGAGCAGTACTTC.

CDR3 in amino acids: CASSYSARRSGTQYF. The CDR3 DNA follows: TGTGCCAGCAGTTACTCGGCGCGGAGATCGGGGACCCAGTACTTC. This chain uses TRBV6-5 with TRBJ2-5; no definite D call. Per the germline V gene, CDR1 is MNHEY and CDR2 is SVGAGI. This CDR3 comprises 15 residues. V was clipped by 0 bases and J by 7 bases, with 15 bases between them.

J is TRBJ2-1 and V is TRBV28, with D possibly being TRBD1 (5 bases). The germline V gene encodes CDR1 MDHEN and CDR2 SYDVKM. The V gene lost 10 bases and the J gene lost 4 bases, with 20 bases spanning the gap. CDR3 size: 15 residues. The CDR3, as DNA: TGTGCCACTACCTCAGGGAATGCCTTTTACAATGAGCAGTTCTTC. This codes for CATTSGNAFYNEQFF. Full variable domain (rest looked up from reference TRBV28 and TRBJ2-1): DVKVTQSSRYLVKRTGEKVFLECVQDMDHENMFWYRQDPGLGLRLIYFSYDVKMKEKGDIPEGYSVSREKKERFSLILESASTNQTSMYLCATTSGNAFYNEQFFGPGTRLTVL.

The CDR3 nucleotides are TGTGCCAGCAGCCAGGGACTCTCAATTTACCTGACAGATACGCAGTATTTT. The encoded protein is CASSQGLSIYLTDTQYF. The chain joins TRBV7-6 to TRBJ2-3, with D maybe TRBD2 (6 bases). Germline V gives CDR1 SGHVS, CDR2 FNYEAQ. CDR3 length: 17 residues. Trimming took 5 bases from V and 3 from J, leaving 21 bases between them.

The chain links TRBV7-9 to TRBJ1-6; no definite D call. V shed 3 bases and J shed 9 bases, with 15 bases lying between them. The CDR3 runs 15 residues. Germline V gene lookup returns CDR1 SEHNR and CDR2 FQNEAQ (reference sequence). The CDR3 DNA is TGTGCCAGCAGCTTCGGAGGCGAAGGGAGTTCACCCCTCCACTTT. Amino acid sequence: CASSFGGEGSSPLHF. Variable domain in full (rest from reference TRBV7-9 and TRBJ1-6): DTGVSQNPRHKITKRGQNVTFRCDPISEHNRLYWYRQTLGQGPEFLTYFQNEAQLEKSRLLSDRFSAERPKGSFSTLEIQRTEQGDSAMYLCASSFGGEGSSPLHFGNGTRLTVT.

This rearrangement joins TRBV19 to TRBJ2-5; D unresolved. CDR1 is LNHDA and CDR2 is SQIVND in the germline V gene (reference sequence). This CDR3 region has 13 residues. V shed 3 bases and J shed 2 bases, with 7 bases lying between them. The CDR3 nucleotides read TGTGCCAGTAGTATTCAGTCGCAAGAGACCCAGTACTTC. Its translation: CASSIQSQETQYF.

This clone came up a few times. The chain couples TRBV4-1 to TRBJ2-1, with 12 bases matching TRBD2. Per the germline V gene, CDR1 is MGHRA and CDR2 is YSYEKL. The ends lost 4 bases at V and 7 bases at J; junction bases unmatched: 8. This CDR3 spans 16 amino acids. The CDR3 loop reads CASSPGETSGRNEQFF. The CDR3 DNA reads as TGCGCCAGCAGCCCCGGAGAGACTAGCGGGAGAAATGAGCAGTTCTTC.

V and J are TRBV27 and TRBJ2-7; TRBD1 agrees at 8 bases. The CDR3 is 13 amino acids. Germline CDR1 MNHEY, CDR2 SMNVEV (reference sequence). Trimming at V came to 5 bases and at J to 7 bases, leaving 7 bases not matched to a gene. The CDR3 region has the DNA TGTGCCAGCAGTCCCCGGACAGGGAGGGAGCAGTACTTC. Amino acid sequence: CASSPRTGREQYF.

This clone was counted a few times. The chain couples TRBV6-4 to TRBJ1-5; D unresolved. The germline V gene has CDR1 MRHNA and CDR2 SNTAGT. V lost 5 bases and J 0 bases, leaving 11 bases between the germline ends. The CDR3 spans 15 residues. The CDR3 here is CASSPSEDSNQPQHF. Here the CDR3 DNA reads TGTGCCAGCAGTCCTTCCGAGGATAGCAATCAGCCCCAGCATTTT.

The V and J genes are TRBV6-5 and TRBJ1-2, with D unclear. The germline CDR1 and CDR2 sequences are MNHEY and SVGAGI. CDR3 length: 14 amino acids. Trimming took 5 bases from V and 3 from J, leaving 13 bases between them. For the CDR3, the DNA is TGTGCCAGCAGTCCCGGAGACGGGGACTATGGCTACACCTTC. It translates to CASSPGDGDYGYTF.

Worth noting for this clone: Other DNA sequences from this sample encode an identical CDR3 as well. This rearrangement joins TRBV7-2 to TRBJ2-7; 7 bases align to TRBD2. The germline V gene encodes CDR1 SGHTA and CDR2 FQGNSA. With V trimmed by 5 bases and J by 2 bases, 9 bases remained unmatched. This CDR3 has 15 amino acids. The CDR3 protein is CASSPTGRGTYEQYF. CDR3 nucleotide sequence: TGTGCCAGCAGCCCGACGGGGCGGGGGACCTACGAGCAGTACTTC.